This TCR beta chain is drawn from a study of T-cell memory formation after mild COVID-19. Broader study findings: Among clones contracting day 15 to 85, CD4/CD8 was balanced, whereas later expanders leaned CD4+.

TCRdb independently ran MiXCR on the 5' RACE reads; one entry per CDR3 protein. The sample records 200,000 to 250,000 distinct CDR3 sequences, over 9.5% being singletons. There are a few counts of this clonotype. Its specificity is unknown. Sequenced: PBMCs or a T cell subset sorted from them (not recorded which). The sequence came from a man aged 18 to 30 who had mild COVID-19 (a few samples of this study predate the infection). Cell type and time point are not known.

CDR3 amino acids: CASSLVGPAEQFF. CDR3 in DNA: TGTGCCAGCAGCTTAGTGGGCCCAGCAGAGCAGTTCTTC. The chain has TRBV7-9 and TRBJ2-1; D uncertain. This CDR3 contains 13 residues. V was pared by 1 base and J by 10 bases, with 11 bases between. The germline V gene encodes CDR1 SEHNR and CDR2 FQNEAQ (reference sequence).